This TCR beta chain was captured by sequencing in a study of cytomegalovirus exposure and HLA in healthy donors (dated by TCRdb to the late 2010s). About the investigation overall: An earlier analysis of approximately 600 of the donors reported about 250 Gb of sequence data and roughly 100 million unique TCR beta sequences from roughly 180 million T cells. Approximately 310 gigabases of sequencing data and approximately 85 million unique TCR sequences were included in an early release covering about 700 HLA-typed donors. The genetic ancestry cluster associated with self-reported Caucasian donors included 70% to 85% of the approximately 410 genotyped donors. The study aimed to test whether signatures of past pathogen exposure could be identified by cataloging public T cell receptors. Using immunosequencing, the study profiled T cell repertoires from 666 subjects and related those repertoires to cytomegalovirus serostatus. A separate validation cohort of about 110 different subjects was used in addition to the roughly 720-subject first cohort. To predict cytomegalovirus infection status, the study brought together high-throughput TCR immunosequencing, statistical association of individual TCRs with disease status, and machine learning. A later analysis re-analyzed previously published TCR beta repertoires from roughly 690 donors and added high-resolution HLA genotyping to study TCR occurrence patterns. The later analysis used no new phenotypic data to find candidate immune exposures, relying instead on TCR beta sequences and their occurrence across donors. In an earlier analysis of about 590 of the donors, high-throughput TCR beta sequencing was used to judge whether each TCR beta V gene segment behaved as functional or pseudogenic. Alongside the repertoire data, information on donor age, sex, ethnicity and CMV serostatus was compiled. In a later genetic analysis, genome-wide SNP genotypes for about three fifths of the roughly 670 donors were used, and that subset was treated as a discovery cohort. All discovery cohort repertoires had been generated on a single sequencing platform. HLA typing covered class I and class II loci at four-digit resolution. Typing coverage varied by locus: 629-630 donors for A, B, C, DRB1 and DQB1; some 520 for DQA1; 606 for DPA1; under 490 for DPB1. Four to six DR-DQ haplotypes were handled as single units for association and clustering, since linkage in the cohort was strong. Among 300 to 500 genotyped donors of the cohort, an average of roughly 230,000 unique TCR beta nucleotide sequences was sequenced per donor, of which about 18% were non-productive. The study at large found these results: The sequencing pipeline was judged likely to have produced a cluster of highly shared sequence variants as a technical artifact. Linkage disequilibrium might explain the correlated functional status among segregating V segments, but an unknown experimental factor could not be excluded. Because the 87-base-pair reads could not distinguish some IMGT-functional V segments, including TRBV6-2 and TRBV6-3, those segments were excluded. A later analysis found that TCR association rates varied across HLA loci, with DRB1 alleles showing the most associated TCRs and HLA-C alleles the fewest. Because HLA typing was unavailable for some donors at each locus, only the typed subset was used in association tests. Only TCR beta chains were sequenced in this cohort, and the absence of alpha or paired-chain data limited detectable features. Broadly in line with IMGT annotations, most TCR beta V segments showed up in productive rearrangements about 87% or about 30% of the time in an earlier analysis of 587 of the donors. When HLA alleles, especially DR and DQ, strongly co-occurred, attributing TCR associations to individual alleles was difficult. Compared with equally common non-associated chains, HLA-associated TCR beta chains in a later analysis were more clonally expanded and had lower generation probabilities. Presence/absence analyses assumed roughly uniform sequencing depth across donors, an assumption that may not hold. Compared with the roughly 710-donor mean, donors in an Asian-associated ancestry cluster had fewer N-insertions in productive TCRs, according to a later genetic analysis. A few of the identified cytomegalovirus-associated TCR beta chains were confirmed in vitro to be specific for cytomegalovirus antigens. It was suggested by the authors that the approach could potentially be generalized to other disease states and immunological phenotypes. Most TCR sequences were seen in very few donors, while some public TCRs were found in many individuals. In a later analysis, most CMV-associated TCR beta chains were found to appear HLA-restricted, with HLA associations seemingly driven largely by CMV exposure. V-gene and J-gene trimming of TCR beta chains was associated with a missense DCLRE1C variant in a later genetic analysis, and the association was replicated in an independent cohort. In a later analysis, several top co-occurrence clusters were reported to appear linked to parvovirus B19, influenza, CMV and Epstein-Barr virus. Because counts were too low, roughly 16 rarely observed V segments, including chromosome 9 orphons, were excluded from the earlier analysis of some 540 of the donors. Specific HLA alleles were associated with about 17,000 TCR beta sequences at a false discovery rate of 0.05 in a later analysis. Cytomegalovirus status was reported to be diagnosed by the classifier with high specificity and sensitivity in both the original and validation cohorts. For the cohort, immune exposure information was limited to CMV serostatus. A further reported finding was that TCR beta sequences accurately predicted the HLA-A and HLA-B alleles for most subjects in the first cohort. A total of 150 or so TCR beta chains were listed by the study as associated with cytomegalovirus.

The method was the immunoSEQ multiplex PCR assay. For the multiplex PCR, a mixture combining 60 forward primers for TCR Vbeta segments and 13 reverse primers for TCR Jbeta segments was used. Amplification of the CDR3 region of rearranged TCR beta genes was performed with a multiplex PCR assay on genomic DNA. On the Illumina HiSeq System, the amplified TCR beta libraries were sequenced as 87-base-pair reads. The study's own analysis went as follows. A later analysis counted approximately 84 million unique TCR beta chains across the approximately 700 repertoires, and roughly 11 million of these chains were shared by at least two donors. A nearest-neighbor algorithm error-corrected the raw reads and collapsed the reads into unique sequences, merging closely related sequences to remove PCR and sequencing errors. CDR3 sequences were aligned to IMGT reference sequences to assign V, D and J gene segments. Each retained sequence needed at least a six-nucleotide match to both a V gene segment and a J gene segment. A rearrangement counted as productive if the CDR3 had no stop codons and remained in frame with V and J, and every other rearrangement counted as non-productive. Following IMGT convention, CDR3 was defined as the stretch from the second conserved V-encoded cysteine to the conserved J-encoded phenylalanine. Sequences without an unambiguous match to a single V gene segment were excluded from the earlier analysis of about 640 of the donors. In an earlier analysis of some 590 of the donors, a V segment was called functional when productive rearrangements were above 56.7%, and segregating when the standard deviation between donors exceeded 5%. A statistical classification framework was built for diagnosing cytomegalovirus status from the catalog of TCR beta chain sequences. In a later analysis, TCR nucleotide sequences were compared against IMGT/GENE-DB human TR gene sequences so that V and J genes could be assigned. In a later analysis, CDR3 sequences and most-parsimonious VDJ recombination scenarios were assigned using the TCRdist pipeline. In a later analysis, each TCR beta chain was defined by its CDR3 amino acid sequence together with its V-gene family, and reads without a unique V-gene family were excluded. As a way to deal with suspected cross-contamination and a sequencing artifact, a later analysis dropped 450 to 700 nucleotide sequences that were highly shared and had low generation probability. In a later analysis, a clonal expansion index for each public chain was calculated from normalized within-repertoire ranks of inferred template counts. In a later analysis, generation probabilities were computed with a VDJ recombination model fitted to out-of-frame rearrangements, and the resulting probabilities were checked against IGoR. Hypergeometric tests were used in a later analysis to score TCR-TCR, TCR-HLA and TCR-CMV co-occurrence, with a repertoire-size bias correction applied to the TCR pairs. False discovery rates were estimated in a later analysis by permuting HLA or CMV assignments 20 times. In a later analysis, co-occurring TCRs were grouped with DBSCAN, and TCRdist sequence similarity was added when clustering was performed within HLA-allele-positive subsets. Repertoires with fewer than 30,000 or more than 120,000 public chains were left out of co-occurrence clustering, as were roughly five repertoires with anomalous nucleotide sharing. This immuneACCESS table, as held by TCRdb, lists in-frame sequences with V and J called but not all clones. Of the missing ones, under half trace to an unresolved V gene in checked studies; the others have no known cause. V and J calls and clone size are copied from that table; D and trimming were computed from the DNA. Within this sample are some 140,000 clones, with 70% to 85% of them counted one time only. The ten largest clones represent approximately 10% of the sample.

The cohort consisted of 650 to 700 healthy bone marrow donors. Cohort members were all nominally healthy when sampled, although unrecorded immune exposures were likely present. The donor was CMV seropositive and was included in the group of 250 to 350 seropositive cohort members. Each donor provided a peripheral blood sample, and peripheral blood mononuclear cells were used for TCR beta sequencing. The Qiagen DNeasy Blood Extraction Kit was used to extract genomic DNA from the blood cell samples. V was cut back by 4 bases and J by 3 bases, leaving a gap of 10 bases between them. The germline V gene gives CDR1 as MDHEN and CDR2 as SYDVKM. From the cysteine through the phenylalanine, the CDR3 covers 14 amino acids. The retained sequence is limited to the CDR3, 42 bases, with the frame set at the first base. In the case of this clone: The antigen it binds to is not known. No quality values exist for individual bases; no much larger clone is one base distant.

The source material was PBMCs. This sequence was found in a woman aged 45-65 years in good health and CMV-seropositive. Rearrangement joined TRBV28 to TRBJ1-5; the D gene remains uncertain. This receptor has the CDR3 CASSSRRDNQPQHF. The DNA sequence is as follows: TGTGCCAGCAGTTCGAGGCGCGACAATCAGCCCCAGCATTTT.